This T cell receptor (beta chain) appears in the sequencing data of a study of control samples from healthy donors and cancer patients. Method: immunoSEQ multiplex PCR; TCRdb's copy keeps in-frame clones and lacks some. The top ten clones hold 7.5% to 8% of a sample with 90,000 or so clones, roughly 89% of them seen once. V gave up 5 bases and J gave up 3 bases; unmatched junction bases: 10. CDR3 length: 16 residues. Germline CDR1 reads LNHDA; CDR2 reads SQIVND (reference sequence). The chain joins TRBV19 to TRBJ2-1; 7 bases map to TRBD2. The specimen was blood. The TCR sequence derives from a woman in her sixties in good health. CDR3 protein: CASSPIPWTSYNEQFF. The CDR3 DNA sequence: TGTGCCAGTAGTCCTATCCCGTGGACTAGCTACAATGAGCAGTTCTTC.